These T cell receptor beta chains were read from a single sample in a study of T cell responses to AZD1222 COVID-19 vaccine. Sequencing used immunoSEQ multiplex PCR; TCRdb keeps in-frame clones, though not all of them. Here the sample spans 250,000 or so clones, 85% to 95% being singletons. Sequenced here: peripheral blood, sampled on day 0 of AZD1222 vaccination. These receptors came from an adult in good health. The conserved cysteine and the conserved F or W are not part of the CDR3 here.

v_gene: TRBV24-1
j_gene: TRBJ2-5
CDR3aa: ATTCFKWVGGRPSGTQY

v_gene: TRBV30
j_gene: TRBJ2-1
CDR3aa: AWSVGTSGNPEQF

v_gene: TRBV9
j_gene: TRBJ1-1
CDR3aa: ASTPGGQNTEAF

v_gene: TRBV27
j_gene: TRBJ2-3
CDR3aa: ASSLLRTDTQY

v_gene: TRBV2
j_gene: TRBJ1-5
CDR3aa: ASSEAPADQPQH

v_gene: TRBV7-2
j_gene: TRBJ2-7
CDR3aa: ASSLGSIPYEQY

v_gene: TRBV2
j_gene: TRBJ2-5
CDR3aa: ATGQEETQY

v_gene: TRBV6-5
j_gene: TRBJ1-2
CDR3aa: ASSHHSQSSYGYT

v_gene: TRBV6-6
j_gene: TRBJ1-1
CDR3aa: ASSRLTQGSTEAF

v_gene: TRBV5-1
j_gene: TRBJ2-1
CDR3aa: ASSLAGRGYNEQF

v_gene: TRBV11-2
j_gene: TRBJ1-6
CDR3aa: ASSLRLNSIQNSPLH

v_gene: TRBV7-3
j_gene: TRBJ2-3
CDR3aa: ASSSTSFPADTQY

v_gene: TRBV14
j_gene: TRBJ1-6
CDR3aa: ASSLGAGGSSYNSPLH

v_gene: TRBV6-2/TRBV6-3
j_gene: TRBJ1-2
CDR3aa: ASSYSHRADGYT

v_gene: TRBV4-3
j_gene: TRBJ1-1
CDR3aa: ASSPGQGAEAF

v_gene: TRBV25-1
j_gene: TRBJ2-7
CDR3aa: ASRWTGGNEQY

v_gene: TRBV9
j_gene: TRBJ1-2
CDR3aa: ASSAGQVYGYT

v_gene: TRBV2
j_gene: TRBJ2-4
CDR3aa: ASSRNKNIQY